This passage covers 6 T cell receptor beta chains from one sample sequenced in a study of shared clonotypes between healthy human individuals. Assay used: immunoSEQ multiplex PCR; TCRdb lists only in-frame clones, some missing. The sample includes about 680,000 clones, roughly 94% of them seen just once. Naive CD8 cells comprised CD45RO-negative, CCR7-positively selected cells, excluding terminally differentiated effector memory CD45RA+ cells. The sequencing sample was made of naive CD8+ T cells sorted from blood. These TCRs come from a man under 40 in good health.

This chain uses TRBV9 with TRBJ1-2, with 8 bases aligning to TRBD1. V gave up 0 bases and J gave up 8 bases; unmatched junction bases: 9. Germline V gene sequence: CDR1 SGDLS, CDR2 YYNGEE. The CDR3 totals 15 residues. This CDR3 reads CASSVGEGQGGGYTF. CDR3 nucleotide sequence: TGTGCCAGCAGCGTAGGGGAAGGACAGGGCGGCGGCTACACCTTC.

The rearrangement links TRBV5-5 to TRBJ2-1; 11 bases align to TRBD2. The CDR3 is made up of 14 amino acids. V lost 0 bases, J lost 7 bases, and 0 bases stayed unmatched. Germline CDR1 reads SGHKS; CDR2 reads YYEKEE (reference sequence). DNA for the CDR3: TGTGCCAGCAGCTTGGGACTAGCGGGAAATGAGCAGTTCTTC. This translates into CASSLGLAGNEQFF.

This sequence joins TRBV6-1 and TRBJ1-5; the D is unclear. The CDR3 runs 16 residues. Trimming removed 1 base from V and 2 bases from J, with 12 bases in between. Germline V gives CDR1 MNHNS, CDR2 SASEGT. The CDR3: CASSEDKVRGNQPQHF. In nucleotides, the CDR3 is TGTGCCAGCAGTGAAGATAAGGTGCGGGGCAATCAGCCCCAGCATTTT.

This clone appeared a single time. The chain links TRBV30 to TRBJ2-7, with 9 positions matching TRBD1. This CDR3 region has 15 residues. The germline CDR1 and CDR2 sequences are GTSNPN and SVGIG (reference sequence). J lost 6 bases, V lost 0 bases, and 9 bases had no gene match. CDR3 protein: CAWSVGDREVAEQYF. In DNA form, the CDR3 reads TGTGCCTGGAGTGTAGGGGACAGGGAGGTAGCCGAGCAGTACTTC. The full variable domain, rest sourced from reference TRBV30 and TRBJ2-7, is SQTIHQWPATLVQPVGSPLSLECTVEGTSNPNLYWYRQAAGRGLQLLFYSVGIGQISSEVPQNLSASRPQDRQFILSSKKLLLSDSGFYLCAWSVGDREVAEQYFGPGTRLTVT.

This clone was detected only once. The rearrangement links TRBV7-3 to TRBJ1-1; D ambiguous. CDR1 is SGHTA, CDR2 FQGTGA, per germline. Trimming shortened V by 5 bases and J by 7 bases, and 14 bases separated the two germline ends. CDR3 size: 13 residues. CDR3 nucleotide sequence: TGTGCCAGCAGCCCCCCCGGCAGCGATGAAGCTTTCTTT. Protein sequence: CASSPPGSDEAFF.

The chain has TRBV6-6 and TRBJ2-3; TRBD1 matches 9 bases. Germline trimming cut 6 bases from V and 2 bases from J; bases unmatched to any gene: 3. This CDR3 comprises 14 residues. CDR1 is MNHNY, CDR2 SVGAGI, per germline (reference sequence). This CDR3 is CASRGTGNTDTQYF. DNA of the CDR3: TGTGCCAGCAGGGGGACAGGGAACACAGATACGCAGTATTTT.